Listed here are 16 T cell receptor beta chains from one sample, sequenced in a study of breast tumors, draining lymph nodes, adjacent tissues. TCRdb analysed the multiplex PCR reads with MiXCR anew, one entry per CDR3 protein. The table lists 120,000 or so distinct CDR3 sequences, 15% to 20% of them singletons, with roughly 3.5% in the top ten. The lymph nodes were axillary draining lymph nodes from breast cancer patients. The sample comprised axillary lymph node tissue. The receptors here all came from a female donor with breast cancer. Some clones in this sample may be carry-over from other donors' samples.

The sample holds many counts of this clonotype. This chain's CDR3 is CASSVHRGNNEQFF. The CDR3 bases are TGTGCCAGCAGTGTACACAGGGGGAACAATGAGCAGTTCTTC. This chain connects TRBV2 to TRBJ2-1, with 8 nucleotides matching TRBD1. Germline loops: CDR1 SNHLY, CDR2 FYNNEI. This CDR3 has 14 amino acids. V shed 4 bases, J shed 5 bases, and the junction held 4 bases outside the gene matches.

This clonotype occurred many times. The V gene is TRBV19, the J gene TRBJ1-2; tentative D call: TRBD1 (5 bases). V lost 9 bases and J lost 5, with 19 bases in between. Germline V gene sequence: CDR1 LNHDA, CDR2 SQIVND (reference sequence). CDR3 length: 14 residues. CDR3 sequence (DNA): TGTGCCAGCACCTGGGACGGGGGGTATTATGGCTACACCTTC. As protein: CASTWDGGYYGYTF.

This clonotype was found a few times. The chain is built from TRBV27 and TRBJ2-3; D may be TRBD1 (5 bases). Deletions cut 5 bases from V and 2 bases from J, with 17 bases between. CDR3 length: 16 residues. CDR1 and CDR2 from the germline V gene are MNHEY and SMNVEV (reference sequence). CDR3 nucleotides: TGTGCCAGCAGTCCCCGAGGATTAGGGGTCACAGATACGCAGTATTTT. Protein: CASSPRGLGVTDTQYF.

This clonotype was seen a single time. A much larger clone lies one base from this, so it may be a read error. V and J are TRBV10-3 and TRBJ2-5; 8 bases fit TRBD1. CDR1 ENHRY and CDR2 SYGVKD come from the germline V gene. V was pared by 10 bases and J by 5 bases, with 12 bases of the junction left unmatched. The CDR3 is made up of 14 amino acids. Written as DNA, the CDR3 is TGTGCCACGGGACAGGAGGTTTTAGGGGAGACCCAGTACTTC. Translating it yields CATGQEVLGETQYF.

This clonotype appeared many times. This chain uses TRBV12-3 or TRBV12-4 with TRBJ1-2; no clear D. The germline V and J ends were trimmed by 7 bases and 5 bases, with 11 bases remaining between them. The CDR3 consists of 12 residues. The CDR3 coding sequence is TGTGCCAGCACCCAGAGTGGTTATGGCTACACCTTC. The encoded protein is CASTQSGYGYTF.

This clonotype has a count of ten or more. CDR3 bases: TGCAGCGTTGACTTGGGACAGGGCTACGAGCAGTACTTC. This translates into CSVDLGQGYEQYF. The chain couples TRBV29-1 to TRBJ2-7, with 9 bases matching TRBD1. This CDR3 is 13 amino acids long. With 3 bases clipped from V and 3 bases from J, the junction kept 3 bases outside the gene matches. Germline V gene sequence: CDR1 SQVTM, CDR2 ANQGSEA.

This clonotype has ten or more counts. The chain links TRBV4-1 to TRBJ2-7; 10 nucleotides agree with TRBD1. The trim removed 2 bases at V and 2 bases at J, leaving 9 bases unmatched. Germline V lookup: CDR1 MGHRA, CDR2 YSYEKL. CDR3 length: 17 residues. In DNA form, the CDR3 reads TGCGCCAGCAGCCAAAAAGGGGGACAGGGGTTGACCTACGAGCAGTACTTC. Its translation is CASSQKGGQGLTYEQYF.

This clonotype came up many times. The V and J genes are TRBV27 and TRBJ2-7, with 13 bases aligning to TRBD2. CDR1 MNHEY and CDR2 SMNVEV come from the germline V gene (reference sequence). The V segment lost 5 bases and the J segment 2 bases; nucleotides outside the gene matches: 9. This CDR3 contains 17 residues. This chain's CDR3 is CASSRTSGRVETYEQYF. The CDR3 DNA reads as TGTGCCAGCAGTCGCACTAGCGGGAGGGTAGAAACCTACGAGCAGTACTTC.

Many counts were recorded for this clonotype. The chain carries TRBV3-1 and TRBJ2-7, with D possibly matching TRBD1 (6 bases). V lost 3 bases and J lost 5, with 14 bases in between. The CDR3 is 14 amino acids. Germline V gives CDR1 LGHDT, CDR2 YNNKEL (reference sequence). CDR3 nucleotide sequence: TGTGCCAGCAGCCATAACAGGGTGACCCACGAGCAGTACTTC. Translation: CASSHNRVTHEQYF.

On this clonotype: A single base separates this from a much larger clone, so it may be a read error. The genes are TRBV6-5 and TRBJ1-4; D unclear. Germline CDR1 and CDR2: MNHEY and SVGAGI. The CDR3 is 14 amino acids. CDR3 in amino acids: CASSYRISSEKLLF. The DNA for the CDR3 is TGTGCCAGCAGTTACCGGATTTCGAGTGAAAAACTGCTTTTT.

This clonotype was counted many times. CDR3 protein: CASSYSPRPGETQYF. The DNA for the CDR3 is TGTGCCAGCAGTTACAGTCCTAGGCCTGGGGAGACCCAGTACTTC. This rearrangement joins TRBV6-5 to TRBJ2-5, with unresolved D. This CDR3 is 15 amino acids long. V was pared by 2 bases and J by 5 bases, with 15 bases between. Germline V gene sequence: CDR1 MNHEY, CDR2 SVGAGI.

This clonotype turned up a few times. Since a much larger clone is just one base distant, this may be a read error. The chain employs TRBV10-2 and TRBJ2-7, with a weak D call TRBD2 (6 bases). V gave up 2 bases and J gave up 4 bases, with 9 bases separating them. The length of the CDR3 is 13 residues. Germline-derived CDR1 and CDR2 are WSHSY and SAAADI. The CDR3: CASSERRAYEQYF. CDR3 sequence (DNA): TGCGCCAGCAGTGAGAGGAGGGCTTACGAGCAGTACTTC.

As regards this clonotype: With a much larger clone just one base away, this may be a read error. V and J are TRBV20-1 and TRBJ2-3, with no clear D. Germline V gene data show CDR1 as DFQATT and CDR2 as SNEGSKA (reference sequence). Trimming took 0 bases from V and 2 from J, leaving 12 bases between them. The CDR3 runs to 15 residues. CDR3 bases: TGCAGTGCTAGAGATGTGATGGATTCCACAGATACGCAGTATTTT. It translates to CSARDVMDSTDTQYF.

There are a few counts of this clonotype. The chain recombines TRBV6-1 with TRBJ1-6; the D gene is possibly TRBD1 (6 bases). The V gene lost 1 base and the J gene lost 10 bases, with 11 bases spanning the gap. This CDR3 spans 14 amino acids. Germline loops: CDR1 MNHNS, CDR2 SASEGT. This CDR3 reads CASSEVAGVSPLHF. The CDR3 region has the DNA TGTGCCAGCAGTGAAGTGGCAGGGGTGTCACCCCTCCACTTT.

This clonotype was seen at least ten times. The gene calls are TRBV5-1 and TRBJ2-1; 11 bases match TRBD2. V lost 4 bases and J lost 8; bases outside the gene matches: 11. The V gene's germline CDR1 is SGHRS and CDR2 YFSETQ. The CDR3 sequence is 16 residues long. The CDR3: CASSPTVAGGADEQFF. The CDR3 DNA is TGCGCCAGCAGCCCTACGGTAGCGGGGGGGGCCGATGAGCAGTTCTTC.

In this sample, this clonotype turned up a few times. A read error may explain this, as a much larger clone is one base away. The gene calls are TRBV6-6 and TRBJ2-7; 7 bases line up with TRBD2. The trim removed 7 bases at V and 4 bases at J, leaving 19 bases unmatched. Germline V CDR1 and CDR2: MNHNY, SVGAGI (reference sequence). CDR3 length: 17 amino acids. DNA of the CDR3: TGTGCCAGCATCGGCAGCCAAGGGGCAAGCGGGGAATACGAGCAGTACTTC. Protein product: CASIGSQGASGEYEQYF.